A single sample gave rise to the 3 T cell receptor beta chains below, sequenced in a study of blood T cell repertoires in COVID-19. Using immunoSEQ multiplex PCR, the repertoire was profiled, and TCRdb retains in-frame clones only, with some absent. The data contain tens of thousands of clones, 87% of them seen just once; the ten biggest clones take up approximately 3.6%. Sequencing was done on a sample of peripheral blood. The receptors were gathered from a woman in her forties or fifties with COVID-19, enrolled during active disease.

The CDR3 loop is CSVVSDRGEQYF. In DNA form, the CDR3 reads TGCAGCGTTGTATCGGACAGGGGCGAGCAGTACTTC. The chain employs TRBV29-1 and TRBJ2-7; 9 positions agree with TRBD1. The V gene's germline CDR1 is SQVTM and CDR2 ANQGSEA. The CDR3 extends over 12 amino acids. With 4 bases clipped from V and 6 bases from J, the junction kept 4 bases outside the gene matches.

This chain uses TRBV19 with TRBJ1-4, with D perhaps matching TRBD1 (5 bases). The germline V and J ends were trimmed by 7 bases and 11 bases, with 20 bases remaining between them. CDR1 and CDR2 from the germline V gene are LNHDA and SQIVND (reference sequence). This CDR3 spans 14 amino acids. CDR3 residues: CASNRGTDVLKLFF. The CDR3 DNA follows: TGTGCCAGTAACCGCGGGACTGATGTTCTGAAACTGTTTTTT.

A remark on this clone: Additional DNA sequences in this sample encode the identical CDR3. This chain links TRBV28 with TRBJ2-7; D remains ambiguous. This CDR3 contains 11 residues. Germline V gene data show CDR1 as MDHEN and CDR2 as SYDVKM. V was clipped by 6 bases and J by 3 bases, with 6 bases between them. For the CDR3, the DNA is TGTGCCAGCAGCCCCAACTACGAGCAGTACTTC. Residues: CASSPNYEQYF.